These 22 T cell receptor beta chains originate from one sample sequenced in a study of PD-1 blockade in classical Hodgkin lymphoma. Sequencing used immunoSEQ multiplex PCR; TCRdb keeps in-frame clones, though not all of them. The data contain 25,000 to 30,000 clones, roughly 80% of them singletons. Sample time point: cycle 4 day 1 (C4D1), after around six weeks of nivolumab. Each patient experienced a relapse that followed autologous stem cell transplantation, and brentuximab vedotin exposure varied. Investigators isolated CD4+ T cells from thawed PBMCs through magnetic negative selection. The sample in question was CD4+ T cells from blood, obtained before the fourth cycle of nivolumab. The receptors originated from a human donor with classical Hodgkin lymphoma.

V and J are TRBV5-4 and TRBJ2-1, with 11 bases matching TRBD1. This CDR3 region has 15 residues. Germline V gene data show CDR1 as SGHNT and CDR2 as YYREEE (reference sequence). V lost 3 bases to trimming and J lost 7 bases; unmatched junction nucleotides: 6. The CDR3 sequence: CASSSRDRGGNEQFF. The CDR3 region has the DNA TGTGCCAGCAGCTCCCGGGACAGGGGGGGGAATGAGCAGTTCTTC.

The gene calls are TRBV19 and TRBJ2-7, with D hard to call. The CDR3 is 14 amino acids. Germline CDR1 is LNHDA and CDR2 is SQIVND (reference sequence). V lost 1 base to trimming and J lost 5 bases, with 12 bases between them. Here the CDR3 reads CASSIGVLSNEQYF. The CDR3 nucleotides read TGTGCCAGTAGTATAGGAGTCCTCAGCAACGAGCAGTACTTC.

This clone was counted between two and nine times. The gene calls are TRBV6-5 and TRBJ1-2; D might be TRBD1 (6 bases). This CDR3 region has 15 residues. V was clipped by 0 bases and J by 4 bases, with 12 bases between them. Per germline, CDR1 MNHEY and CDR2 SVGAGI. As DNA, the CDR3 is TGTGCCAGCAGTTACTCGCATCTAGGGGGCTATGGCTACACCTTC. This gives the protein CASSYSHLGGYGYTF.

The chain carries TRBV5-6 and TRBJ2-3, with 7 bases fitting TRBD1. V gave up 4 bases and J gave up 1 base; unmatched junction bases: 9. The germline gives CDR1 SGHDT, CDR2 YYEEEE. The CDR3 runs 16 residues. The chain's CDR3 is CASSPGFGQGTDTQYF. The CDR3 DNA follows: TGTGCCAGCAGCCCGGGTTTCGGACAGGGCACAGATACGCAGTATTTT.

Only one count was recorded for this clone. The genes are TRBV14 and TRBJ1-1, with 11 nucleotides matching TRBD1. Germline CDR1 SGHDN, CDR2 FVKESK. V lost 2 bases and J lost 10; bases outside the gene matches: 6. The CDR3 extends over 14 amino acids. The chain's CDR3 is CASSQYPGQGGAFF. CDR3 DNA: TGTGCCAGCAGCCAATATCCGGGACAGGGGGGAGCTTTCTTT.

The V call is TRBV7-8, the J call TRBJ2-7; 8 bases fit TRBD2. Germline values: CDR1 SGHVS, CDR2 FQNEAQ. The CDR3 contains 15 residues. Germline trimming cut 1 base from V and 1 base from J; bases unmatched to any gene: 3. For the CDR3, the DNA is TGTGCCAGCAGCTTAGTGCCTAGCGGGTCCTACGAGCAGTACTTC. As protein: CASSLVPSGSYEQYF.

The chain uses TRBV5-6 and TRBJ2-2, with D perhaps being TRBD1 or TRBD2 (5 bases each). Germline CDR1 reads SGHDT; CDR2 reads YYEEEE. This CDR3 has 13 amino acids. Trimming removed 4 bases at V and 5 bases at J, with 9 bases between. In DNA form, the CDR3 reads TGTGCCAGCAGCGTGAGGGGTACCGGGGAGCTGTTTTTT. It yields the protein CASSVRGTGELFF. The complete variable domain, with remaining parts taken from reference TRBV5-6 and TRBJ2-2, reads DAGVTQSPTHLIKTRGQQVTLRCSPKSGHDTVSWYQQALGQGPQFIFQYYEEEERQRGNFPDRFSGHQFPNYSSELNVNALLLGDSALYLCASSVRGTGELFFGEGSRLTVL.

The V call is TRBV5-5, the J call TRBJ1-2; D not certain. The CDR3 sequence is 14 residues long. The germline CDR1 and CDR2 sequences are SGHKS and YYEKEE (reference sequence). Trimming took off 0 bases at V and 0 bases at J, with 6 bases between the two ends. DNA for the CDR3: TGTGCCAGCAGCTTGGGACGGCCTAACTATGGCTACACCTTC. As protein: CASSLGRPNYGYTF.

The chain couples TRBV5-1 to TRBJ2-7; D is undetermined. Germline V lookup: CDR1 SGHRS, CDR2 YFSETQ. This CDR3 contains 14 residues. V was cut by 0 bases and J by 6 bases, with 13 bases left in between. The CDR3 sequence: CASSLGGLPAEQYF. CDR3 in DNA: TGCGCCAGCAGCTTGGGTGGGCTCCCCGCCGAGCAGTACTTC.

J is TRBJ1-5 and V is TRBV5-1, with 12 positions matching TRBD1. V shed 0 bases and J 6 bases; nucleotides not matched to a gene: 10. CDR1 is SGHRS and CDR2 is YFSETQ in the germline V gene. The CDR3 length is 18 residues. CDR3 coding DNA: TGCGCCAGCAGCTTGGGACCCACCGGGACAGGGGGCGGTCAGCCCCAGCATTTT. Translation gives CASSLGPTGTGGGQPQHF.

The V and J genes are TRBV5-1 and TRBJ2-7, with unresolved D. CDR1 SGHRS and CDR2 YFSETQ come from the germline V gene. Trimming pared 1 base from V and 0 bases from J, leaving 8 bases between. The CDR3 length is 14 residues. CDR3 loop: CASSLMDGSYEQYF. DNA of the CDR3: TGCGCCAGCAGCTTGATGGACGGCTCCTACGAGCAGTACTTC.

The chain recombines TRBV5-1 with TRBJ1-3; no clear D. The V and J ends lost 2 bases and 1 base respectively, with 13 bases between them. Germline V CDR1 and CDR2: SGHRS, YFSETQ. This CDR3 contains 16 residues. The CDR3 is CASSLSPGSSGNTIYF. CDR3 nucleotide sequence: TGCGCCAGCAGCTTAAGTCCTGGGTCGTCTGGAAACACCATATATTTT.

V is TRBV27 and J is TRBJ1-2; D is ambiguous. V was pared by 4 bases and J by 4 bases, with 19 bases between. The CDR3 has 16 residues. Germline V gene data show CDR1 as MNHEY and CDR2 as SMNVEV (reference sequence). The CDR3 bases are TGTGCCAGCAGTTCAACTCCTCGGGTTACGGGCTATGGCTACACCTTC. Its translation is CASSSTPRVTGYGYTF.

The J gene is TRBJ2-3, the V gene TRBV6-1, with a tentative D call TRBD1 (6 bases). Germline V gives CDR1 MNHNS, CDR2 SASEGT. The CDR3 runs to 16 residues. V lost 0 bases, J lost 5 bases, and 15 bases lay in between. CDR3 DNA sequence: TGTGCCAGCAGTGAAGCGCTTCAGACAGGCGGAGATACGCAGTATTTT. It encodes CASSEALQTGGDTQYF.

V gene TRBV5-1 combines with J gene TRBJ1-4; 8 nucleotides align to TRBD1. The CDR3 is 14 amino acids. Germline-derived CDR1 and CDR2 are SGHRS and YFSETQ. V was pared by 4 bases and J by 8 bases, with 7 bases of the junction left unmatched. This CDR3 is CASSLEDRDEKLFF. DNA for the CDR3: TGCGCCAGCAGCCTAGAGGACAGGGACGAAAAACTGTTTTTT.

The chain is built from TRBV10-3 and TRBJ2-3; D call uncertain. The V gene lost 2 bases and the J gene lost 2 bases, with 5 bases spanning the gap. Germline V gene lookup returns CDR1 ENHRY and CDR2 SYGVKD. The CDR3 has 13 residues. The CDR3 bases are TGTGCCATCAGTGAGGTGTTCACAGATACGCAGTATTTT. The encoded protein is CAISEVFTDTQYF.

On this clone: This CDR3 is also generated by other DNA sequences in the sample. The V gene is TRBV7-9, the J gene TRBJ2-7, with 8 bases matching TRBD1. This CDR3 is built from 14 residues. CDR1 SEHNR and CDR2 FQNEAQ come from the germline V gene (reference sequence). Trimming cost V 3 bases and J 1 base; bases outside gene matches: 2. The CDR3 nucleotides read TGTGCCAGCAGCTTTACAGGGGGATCCTACGAGCAGTACTTC. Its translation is CASSFTGGSYEQYF.

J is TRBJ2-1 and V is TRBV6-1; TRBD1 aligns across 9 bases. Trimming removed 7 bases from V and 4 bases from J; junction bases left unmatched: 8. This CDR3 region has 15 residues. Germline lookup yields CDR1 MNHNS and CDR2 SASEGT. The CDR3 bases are TGTGCCAGCATTGTAGAGGACAGGGGATACAATGAGCAGTTCTTC. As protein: CASIVEDRGYNEQFF.

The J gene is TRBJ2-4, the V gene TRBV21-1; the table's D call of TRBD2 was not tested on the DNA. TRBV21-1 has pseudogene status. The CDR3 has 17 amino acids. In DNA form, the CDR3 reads TGTGCCAGCAGCAAAACGGGGGACCCCCTTCCCAAAAACATTCAGTACTTC. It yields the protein CASSKTGDPLPKNIQYF.

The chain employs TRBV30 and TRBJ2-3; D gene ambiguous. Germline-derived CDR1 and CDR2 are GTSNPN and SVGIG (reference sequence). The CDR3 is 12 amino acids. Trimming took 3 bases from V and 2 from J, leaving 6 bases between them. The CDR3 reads CAWSPHTDTQYF. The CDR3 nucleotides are TGTGCCTGGAGCCCCCACACAGATACGCAGTATTTT.

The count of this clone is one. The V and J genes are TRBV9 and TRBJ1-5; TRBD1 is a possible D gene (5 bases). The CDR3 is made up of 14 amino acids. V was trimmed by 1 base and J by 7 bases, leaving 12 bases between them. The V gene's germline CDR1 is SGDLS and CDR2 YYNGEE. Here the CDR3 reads CASSVRGDGQPQHF. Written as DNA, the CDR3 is TGTGCCAGCAGCGTAAGGGGCGACGGGCAGCCCCAGCATTTT.

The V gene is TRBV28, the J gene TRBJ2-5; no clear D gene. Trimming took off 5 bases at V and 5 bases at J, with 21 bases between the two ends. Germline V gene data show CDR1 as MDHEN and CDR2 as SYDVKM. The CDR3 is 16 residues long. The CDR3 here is CASSPLEVAVSETQYF. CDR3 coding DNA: TGTGCCAGCAGTCCCCTCGAGGTGGCGGTCTCGGAGACCCAGTACTTC.